Shown below are 11 T cell receptor beta chains from a single sample sequenced in a study of blood T cell repertoires in COVID-19. Generated by immunoSEQ multiplex PCR, the TCRdb table keeps only in-frame clones and is missing some. The table lists about 300,000 clones, 85% to 90% of them singletons. The sample taken for sequencing was PBMCs or T cells enriched from blood (not recorded which). These receptors originate from a young man who had recovered from COVID-19.

V and J are TRBV19 and TRBJ2-1; TRBD2 is a possible D gene (6 bases). CDR3 length equals 14 residues. With 11 bases removed from V and 2 bases from J, the gap between germline ends came to 16 bases. CDR1 is LNHDA and CDR2 is SQIVND in the germline V gene (reference sequence). CDR3 region: CASLAAGPYNEQFF. CDR3 DNA sequence: TGTGCCTCCCTCGCCGCGGGACCCTACAATGAGCAGTTCTTC. The full variable domain, completed using reference TRBV19 and TRBJ2-1, is DGGITQSPKYLFRKEGQNVTLSCEQNLNHDAMYWYRQDPGQGLRLIYYSQIVNDFQKGDIAEGYSVSREKKESFPLTVTSAQKNPTAFYLCASLAAGPYNEQFFGPGTRLTVL.

The chain joins TRBV6-5 to TRBJ1-6; D not resolved. This CDR3 comprises 14 residues. Germline V gene lookup returns CDR1 MNHEY and CDR2 SVGAGI. V was trimmed by 6 bases and J by 10 bases, leaving 16 bases between them. The CDR3 reads CASSASGEVSPLHF. The CDR3 bases are TGTGCCAGCAGCGCAAGCGGGGAGGTGTCACCCCTCCACTTT.

The genes are TRBV7-2 and TRBJ2-1; 14 nucleotides match TRBD2. Germline CDR1 SGHTA, CDR2 FQGNSA. Trimming at V came to 3 bases and at J to 8 bases, leaving 6 bases not matched to a gene. This CDR3 has 16 amino acids. The CDR3 here is CASSFRLAGGGDEQFF. The CDR3 coding sequence is TGTGCCAGCAGCTTCCGACTAGCGGGAGGGGGTGATGAGCAGTTCTTC.

About this clone: Other DNA sequences in this sample translate to the same CDR3. The chain combines TRBV7-9 with TRBJ1-5, with D perhaps TRBD1 (6 bases). Looked up from germline, CDR1 is SEHNR and CDR2 is FQNEAQ (reference sequence). This CDR3 is 13 amino acids long. V was cut by 1 base and J by 7 bases, with 8 bases left in between. The CDR3 region is CASSLDRAQPQHF. The CDR3 region has the DNA TGTGCCAGCAGCTTAGACAGGGCCCAGCCCCAGCATTTT.

The genes are TRBV25-1 and TRBJ1-1, with TRBD1 matching 7 bases. From germline, CDR1 is MGHDK and CDR2 SYGVNS. The CDR3 length is 15 residues. Trimming took 1 base from V and 1 from J; bases not matched to a gene: 3. The CDR3 protein is CASSELRGQNTEAFF. As DNA, the CDR3 is TGTGCCAGCAGTGAATTGAGGGGGCAGAACACTGAAGCTTTCTTT.

V usage is TRBV21-1 and J usage is TRBJ2-1; no DNA check was done on the table's D call, TRBD2. TRBV21-1 is a listed pseudogene. CDR3 length: 15 residues. The CDR3 DNA reads TGTGCCAGCAGCAAGATGGGCCGCCTCCGGGGTGAGCAGTTCTTC. This codes for CASSKMGRLRGEQFF.

This chain joins TRBV21-1 and TRBJ1-2. TRBV21-1 is flagged as a pseudogene. The CDR3 sequence is 14 residues long. The CDR3 sequence: CASRRGADSYGYTF. The CDR3 DNA sequence: TGTGCCAGCAGGCGGGGGGCAGATAGCTATGGCTACACCTTC.

The rearrangement joins TRBV18 to TRBJ2-7; 10 positions agree with TRBD2. Looked up from germline, CDR1 is KGHSH and CDR2 is LQKENI. This CDR3 comprises 15 residues. The V segment lost 2 bases and the J segment 7 bases; nucleotides outside the gene matches: 8. The CDR3 loop reads CASSPGSGRAEEQYF. The CDR3 DNA reads TGTGCCAGCTCACCAGGAAGCGGGAGGGCCGAGGAGCAGTACTTC.

The V gene is TRBV7-8, the J gene TRBJ1-4; TRBD1 matches 9 bases. This CDR3 is built from 14 residues. Germline V CDR1 and CDR2: SGHVS, FQNEAQ. The V and J ends lost 5 bases and 5 bases, in that order; junction bases with no gene match: 3. The CDR3 loop is CASSPGTGNEKLFF. CDR3 DNA sequence: TGTGCCAGCAGCCCTGGGACAGGGAATGAAAAACTGTTTTTT.

The chain has TRBV27 and TRBJ1-2, with 7 bases matching TRBD1. Germline CDR1 is MNHEY and CDR2 is SMNVEV (reference sequence). The CDR3 consists of 22 residues. V was clipped by 5 bases and J by 4 bases; unmatched bases: 31. CDR3: CASSRAAQGPAGATLWPYGYTF. Written as DNA, the CDR3 is TGTGCCAGCAGTCGAGCAGCACAGGGGCCAGCTGGCGCGACTCTATGGCCCTATGGCTACACCTTC.

The V call is TRBV9, the J call TRBJ2-5, with TRBD2 matching over 10 bases. Germline-derived CDR1 and CDR2 are SGDLS and YYNGEE. The length of the CDR3 is 14 residues. With 5 bases clipped from V and 4 bases from J, the junction kept 5 bases outside the gene matches. The chain's CDR3 is CASSRTSGLETQYF. The DNA of the CDR3 is TGTGCCAGCAGTCGGACTAGCGGTTTAGAGACCCAGTACTTC.